The TCR beta chain under discussion was sequenced for a study of CD8+ T cells in alopecia areata. The sequencing template was cDNA reverse transcribed from extracted RNA. Generated by immunoSEQ multiplex PCR, the TCRdb table keeps only in-frame clones and is missing some. The profile shows 70,000 or so clones, 50% to 75% of them singletons. A note on this clone: The antigen is not known.

Study findings and constraints: Lesional scalp, notably in alopecia totalis/universalis, had clonality above that of normal scalp.

Source: CD8+ T cells sorted from blood, taken at week 0. The TCR originated in a human donor with alopecia areata.

CDR3 residues: CASSLGLAGTDTQYF. The CDR3 DNA sequence: TGCGCCAGCAGCTTGGGCCTAGCGGGCACAGATACGCAGTATTTT. The rearrangement uses TRBV5-1 and TRBJ2-3, with 7 positions matching TRBD2. Germline-derived CDR1 and CDR2 are SGHRS and YFSETQ. V shed 0 bases and J 1 base; nucleotides not matched to a gene: 2. The CDR3 is 15 residues long.